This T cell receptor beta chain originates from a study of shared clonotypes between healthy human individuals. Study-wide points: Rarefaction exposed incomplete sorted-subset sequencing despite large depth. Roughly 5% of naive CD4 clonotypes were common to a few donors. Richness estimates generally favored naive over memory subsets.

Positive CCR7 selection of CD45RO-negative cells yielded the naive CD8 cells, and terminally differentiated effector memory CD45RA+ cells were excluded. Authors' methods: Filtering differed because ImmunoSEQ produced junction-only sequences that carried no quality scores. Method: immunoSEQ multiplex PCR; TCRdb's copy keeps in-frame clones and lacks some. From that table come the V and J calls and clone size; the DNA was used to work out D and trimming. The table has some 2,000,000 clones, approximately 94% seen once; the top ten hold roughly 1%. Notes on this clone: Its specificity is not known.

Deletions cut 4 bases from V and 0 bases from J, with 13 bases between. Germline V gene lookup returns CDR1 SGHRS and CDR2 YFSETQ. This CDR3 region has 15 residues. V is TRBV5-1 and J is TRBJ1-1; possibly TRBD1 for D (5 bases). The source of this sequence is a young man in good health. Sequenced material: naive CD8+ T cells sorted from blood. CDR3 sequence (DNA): TGCGCCAGCAGCATCCCACAGGCTATGAACACTGAAGCTTTCTTT. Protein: CASSIPQAMNTEAFF.